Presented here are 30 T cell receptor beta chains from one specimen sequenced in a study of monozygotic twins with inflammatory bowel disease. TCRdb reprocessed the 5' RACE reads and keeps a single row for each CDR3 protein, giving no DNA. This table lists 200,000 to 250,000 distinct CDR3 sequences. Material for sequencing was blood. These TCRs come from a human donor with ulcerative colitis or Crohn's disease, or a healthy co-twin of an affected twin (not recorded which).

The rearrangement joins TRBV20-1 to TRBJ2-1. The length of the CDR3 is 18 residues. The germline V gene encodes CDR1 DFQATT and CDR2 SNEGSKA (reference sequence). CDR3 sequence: CSANSLTLLLSSYNEQFF.

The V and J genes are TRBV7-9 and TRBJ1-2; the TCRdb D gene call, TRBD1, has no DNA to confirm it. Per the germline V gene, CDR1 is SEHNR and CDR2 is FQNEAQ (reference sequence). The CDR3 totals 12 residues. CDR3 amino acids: CASPDRERGYTF.

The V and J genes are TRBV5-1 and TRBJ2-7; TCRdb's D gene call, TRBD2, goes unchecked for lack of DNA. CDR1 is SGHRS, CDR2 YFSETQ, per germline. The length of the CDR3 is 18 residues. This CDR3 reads CASSFSTSGGGSSYEQYF.

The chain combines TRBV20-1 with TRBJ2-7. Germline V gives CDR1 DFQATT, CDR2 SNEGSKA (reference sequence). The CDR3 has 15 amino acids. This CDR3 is CSARSLAGELYEQYF.

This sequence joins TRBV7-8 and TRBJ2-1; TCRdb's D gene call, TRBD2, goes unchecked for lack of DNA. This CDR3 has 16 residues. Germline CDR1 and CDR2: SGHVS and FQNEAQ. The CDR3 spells CASSFGLAGLNNEQFF.

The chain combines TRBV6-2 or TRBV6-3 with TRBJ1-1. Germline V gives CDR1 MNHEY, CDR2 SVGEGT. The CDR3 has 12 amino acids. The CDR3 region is CASMSENTEAFF.

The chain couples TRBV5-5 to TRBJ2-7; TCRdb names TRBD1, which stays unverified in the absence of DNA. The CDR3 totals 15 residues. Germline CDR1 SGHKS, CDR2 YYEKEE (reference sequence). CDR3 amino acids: CASSLEGGIPYEQYF. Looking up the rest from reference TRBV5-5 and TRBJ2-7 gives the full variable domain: DAGVTQSPTHLIKTRGQQVTLRCSPISGHKSVSWYQQVLGQGPQFIFQYYEKEERGRGNFPDRFSARQFPNYSSELNVNALLLGDSALYLCASSLEGGIPYEQYFGPGTRLTVT.

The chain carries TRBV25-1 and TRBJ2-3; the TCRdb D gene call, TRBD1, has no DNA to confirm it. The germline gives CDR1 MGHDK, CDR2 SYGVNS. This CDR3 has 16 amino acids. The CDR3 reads CASSDRINRGTDTQYF.

CDR3 in amino acids: CASRVGSSYNEQFF. The genes are TRBV12-3 or TRBV12-4 and TRBJ2-1. CDR3 length: 14 residues.

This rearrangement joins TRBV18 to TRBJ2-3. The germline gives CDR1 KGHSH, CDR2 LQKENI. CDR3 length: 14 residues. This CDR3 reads CASSPLSSEDTQYF.

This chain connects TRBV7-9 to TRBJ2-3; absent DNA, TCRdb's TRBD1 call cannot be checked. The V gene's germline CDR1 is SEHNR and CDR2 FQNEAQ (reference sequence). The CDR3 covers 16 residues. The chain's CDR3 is CASRLGTGEYTDTQYF. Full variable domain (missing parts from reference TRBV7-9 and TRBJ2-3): DTGVSQNPRHKITKRGQNVTFRCDPISEHNRLYWYRQTLGQGPEFLTYFQNEAQLEKSRLLSDRFSAERPKGSFSTLEIQRTEQGDSAMYLCASRLGTGEYTDTQYFGPGTRLTVL.

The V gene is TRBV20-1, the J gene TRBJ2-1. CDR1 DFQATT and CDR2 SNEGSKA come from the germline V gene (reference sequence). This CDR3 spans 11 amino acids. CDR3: CSARTYNEQFF.

CDR3 sequence: CSVVLGQGVRLETYNEQFF. The rearrangement links TRBV29-1 to TRBJ2-1; TCRdb indicates TRBD1, and absent DNA this call remains unverified. The CDR3 extends over 19 amino acids. The V gene's germline CDR1 is SQVTM and CDR2 ANQGSEA.

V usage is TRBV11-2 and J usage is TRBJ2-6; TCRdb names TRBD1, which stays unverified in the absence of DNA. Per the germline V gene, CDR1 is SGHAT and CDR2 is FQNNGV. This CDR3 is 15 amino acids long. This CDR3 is CASSFQGAGANVLTF.

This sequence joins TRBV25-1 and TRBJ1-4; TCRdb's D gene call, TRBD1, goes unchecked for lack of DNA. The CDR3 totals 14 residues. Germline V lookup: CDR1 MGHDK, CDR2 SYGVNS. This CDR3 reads CASSELGVAEKLFF.

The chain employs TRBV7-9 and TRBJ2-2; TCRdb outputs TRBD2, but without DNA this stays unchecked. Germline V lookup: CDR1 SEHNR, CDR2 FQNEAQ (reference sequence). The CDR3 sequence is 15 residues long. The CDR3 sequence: CASSLMSPNTGELFF.

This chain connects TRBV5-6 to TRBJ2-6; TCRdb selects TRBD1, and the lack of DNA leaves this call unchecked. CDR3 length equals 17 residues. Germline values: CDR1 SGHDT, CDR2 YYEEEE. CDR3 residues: CASTYRATLSGANVLTF.

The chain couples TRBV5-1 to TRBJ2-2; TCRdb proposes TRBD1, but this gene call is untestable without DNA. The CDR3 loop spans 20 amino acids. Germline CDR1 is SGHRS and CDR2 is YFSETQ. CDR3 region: CASSLLGSRRDTSYTGELFF.

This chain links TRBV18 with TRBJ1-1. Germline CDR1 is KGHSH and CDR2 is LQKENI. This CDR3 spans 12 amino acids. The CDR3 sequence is CASSRGGIEAFF. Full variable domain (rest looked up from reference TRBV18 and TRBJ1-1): NAGVMQNPRHLVRRRGQEARLRCSPMKGHSHVYWYRQLPEEGLKFMVYLQKENIIDESGMPKERFSAEFPKEGPSILRIQQVVRGDSAAYFCASSRGGIEAFFGQGTRLTVV.

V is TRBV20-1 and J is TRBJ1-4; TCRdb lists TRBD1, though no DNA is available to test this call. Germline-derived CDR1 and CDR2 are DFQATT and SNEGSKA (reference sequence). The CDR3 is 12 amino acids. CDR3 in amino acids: CSGTERVEKLFF.

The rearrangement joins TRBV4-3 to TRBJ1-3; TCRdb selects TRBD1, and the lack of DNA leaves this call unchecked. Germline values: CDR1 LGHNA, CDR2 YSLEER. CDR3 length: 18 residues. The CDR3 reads CASSQDLRMGHPGNTIYF.

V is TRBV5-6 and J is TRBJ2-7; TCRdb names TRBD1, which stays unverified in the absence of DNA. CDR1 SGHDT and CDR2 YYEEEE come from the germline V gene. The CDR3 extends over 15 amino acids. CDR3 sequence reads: CASSSRGQGIYEQYF. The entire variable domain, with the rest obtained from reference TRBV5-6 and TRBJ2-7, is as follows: DAGVTQSPTHLIKTRGQQVTLRCSPKSGHDTVSWYQQALGQGPQFIFQYYEEEERQRGNFPDRFSGHQFPNYSSELNVNALLLGDSALYLCASSSRGQGIYEQYFGPGTRLTVT.

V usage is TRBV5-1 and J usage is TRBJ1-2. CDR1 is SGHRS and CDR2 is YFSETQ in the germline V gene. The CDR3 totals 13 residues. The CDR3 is CASSLTATYGYTF. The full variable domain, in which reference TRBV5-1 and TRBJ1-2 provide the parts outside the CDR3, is KAGVTQTPRYLIKTRGQQVTLSCSPISGHRSVSWYQQTPGQGLQFLFEYFSETQRNKGNFPGRFSGRQFSNSRSEMNVSTLELGDSALYLCASSLTATYGYTFGSGTRLTVV.

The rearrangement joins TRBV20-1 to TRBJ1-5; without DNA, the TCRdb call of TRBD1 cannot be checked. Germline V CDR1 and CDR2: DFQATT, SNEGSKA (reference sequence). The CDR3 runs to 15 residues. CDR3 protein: CSARLGQSSNQPQHF.

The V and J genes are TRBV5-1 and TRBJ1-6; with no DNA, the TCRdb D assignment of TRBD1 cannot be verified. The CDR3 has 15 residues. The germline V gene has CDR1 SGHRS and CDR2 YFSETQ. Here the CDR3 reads CASSLEGQNNSPLHF. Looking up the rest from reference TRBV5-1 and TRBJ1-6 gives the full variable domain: KAGVTQTPRYLIKTRGQQVTLSCSPISGHRSVSWYQQTPGQGLQFLFEYFSETQRNKGNFPGRFSGRQFSNSRSEMNVSTLELGDSALYLCASSLEGQNNSPLHFGNGTRLTVT.

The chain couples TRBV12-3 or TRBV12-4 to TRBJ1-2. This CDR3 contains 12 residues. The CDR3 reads CASSFSKAGYTF.

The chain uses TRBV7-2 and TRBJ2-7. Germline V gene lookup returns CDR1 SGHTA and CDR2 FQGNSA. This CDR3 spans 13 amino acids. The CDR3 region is CASSLDGGYEQYF.

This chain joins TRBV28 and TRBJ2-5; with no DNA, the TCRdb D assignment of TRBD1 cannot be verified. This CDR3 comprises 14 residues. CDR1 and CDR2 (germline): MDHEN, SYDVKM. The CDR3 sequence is CASRGPSTGETQYF.

CDR3: CASSSTILGGDASNQPQHF. The chain carries TRBV11-2 and TRBJ1-5; the TRBD1 assignment by TCRdb is unverifiable without DNA. Per the germline V gene, CDR1 is SGHAT and CDR2 is FQNNGV. This CDR3 region has 19 residues.

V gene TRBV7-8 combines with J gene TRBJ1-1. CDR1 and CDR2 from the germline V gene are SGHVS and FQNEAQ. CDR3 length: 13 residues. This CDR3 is CASSNLTDTEAFF.